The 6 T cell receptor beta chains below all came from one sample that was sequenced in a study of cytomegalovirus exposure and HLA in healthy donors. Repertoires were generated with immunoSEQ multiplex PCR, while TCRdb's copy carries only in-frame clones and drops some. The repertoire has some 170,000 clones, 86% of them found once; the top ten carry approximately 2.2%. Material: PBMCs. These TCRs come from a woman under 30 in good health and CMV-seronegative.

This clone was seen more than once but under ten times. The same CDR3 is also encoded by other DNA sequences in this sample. CDR3 region: CASSQGNQPQHF. For the CDR3, the DNA is TGTGCCAGCTCACAAGGCAATCAGCCCCAGCATTTT. The rearrangement joins TRBV2 to TRBJ1-5; D is unresolved. This CDR3 is 12 amino acids long. CDR1 SNHLY and CDR2 FYNNEI come from the germline V gene. Deletions cut 8 bases from V and 2 bases from J, with 7 bases between.

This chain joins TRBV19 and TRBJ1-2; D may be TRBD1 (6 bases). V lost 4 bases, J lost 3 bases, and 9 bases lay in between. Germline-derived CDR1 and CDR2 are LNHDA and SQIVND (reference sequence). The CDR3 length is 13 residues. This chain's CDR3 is CASSTRTDYGYTF. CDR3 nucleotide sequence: TGTGCCAGTAGTACGAGGACAGACTATGGCTACACCTTC.

CDR3 DNA sequence: TGTGCCAGTAGTCCACGGAGGCCGAGCGGGACCAATGAGCAGTTCTTC. Its protein product is CASSPRRPSGTNEQFF. This chain connects TRBV19 to TRBJ2-1, with TRBD2 identical over 7 bases. Germline trimming cut 5 bases from V and 6 bases from J; bases unmatched to any gene: 13. The V gene's germline CDR1 is LNHDA and CDR2 SQIVND (reference sequence). This CDR3 is 16 amino acids long.

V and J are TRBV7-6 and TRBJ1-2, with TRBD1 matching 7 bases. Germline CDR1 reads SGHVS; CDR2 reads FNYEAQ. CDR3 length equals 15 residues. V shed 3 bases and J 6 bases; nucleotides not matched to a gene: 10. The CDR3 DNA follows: TGTGCCAGCAGCTTGCCCTTGGGAACAGGGGATGGCTACACCTTC. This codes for CASSLPLGTGDGYTF.

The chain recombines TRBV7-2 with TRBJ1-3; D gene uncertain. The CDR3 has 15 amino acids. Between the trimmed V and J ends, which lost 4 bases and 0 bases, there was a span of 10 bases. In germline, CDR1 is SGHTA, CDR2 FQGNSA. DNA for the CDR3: TGTGCCAGCAGCTCCACACCCAGCTCTGGAAACACCATATATTTT. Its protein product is CASSSTPSSGNTIYF.

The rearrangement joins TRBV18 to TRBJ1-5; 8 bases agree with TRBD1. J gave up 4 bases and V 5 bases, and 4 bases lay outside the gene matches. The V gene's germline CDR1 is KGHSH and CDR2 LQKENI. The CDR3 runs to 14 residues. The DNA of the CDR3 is TGTGCCAGCTCATACGACAGGGGTAATCAGCCCCAGCATTTT. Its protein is CASSYDRGNQPQHF. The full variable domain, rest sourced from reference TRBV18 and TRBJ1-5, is NAGVMQNPRHLVRRRGQEARLRCSPMKGHSHVYWYRQLPEEGLKFMVYLQKENIIDESGMPKERFSAEFPKEGPSILRIQQVVRGDSAAYFCASSYDRGNQPQHFGDGTRLSIL.